The next 10 T cell receptor beta chains were all read from a single sample in a study of regulatory T cells. General study points: In CD3G-deficient patients, conventional CD4+ T cells were enriched for hydrophobic CDR3 residues at positions 6 and 7.

Their specific antigens are unknown. The PCR used 52 TRBV and 13 TRBJ primers. Sequencing was performed with immunoSEQ multiplex PCR; in TCRdb, only in-frame clones are kept and a portion is missing. The repertoire consists of around 29,000 clones, with about nine tenths occurring once and the leading ten covering approximately 1.5%. The sequenced sample was conventional CD4+ T cells sorted from blood. Every receptor here comes from a person aged 18 to 30 with CD3G deficiency.

The chain carries TRBV19 and TRBJ2-7; no definite D call. Germline V gene data show CDR1 as LNHDA and CDR2 as SQIVND (reference sequence). V was trimmed by 2 bases and J by 0 bases, leaving 14 bases between them. The CDR3 length is 16 residues. The CDR3 is CASSIQSVAGSYEQYF. CDR3 in DNA: TGTGCCAGTAGTATACAGTCTGTAGCCGGCTCCTACGAGCAGTACTTC.

The chain couples TRBV18 to TRBJ2-7; 12 bases are shared with TRBD2. V was clipped by 5 bases and J by 2 bases; unmatched bases: 4. Looked up from germline, CDR1 is KGHSH and CDR2 is LQKENI. This CDR3 spans 15 amino acids. CDR3 bases: TGTGCCAGCTCATTTCTAGCGGGGGGGCCCTACGAGCAGTACTTC. Amino acid sequence: CASSFLAGGPYEQYF. Variable domain in full (rest from reference TRBV18 and TRBJ2-7): NAGVMQNPRHLVRRRGQEARLRCSPMKGHSHVYWYRQLPEEGLKFMVYLQKENIIDESGMPKERFSAEFPKEGPSILRIQQVVRGDSAAYFCASSFLAGGPYEQYFGPGTRLTVT.

This clone was seen once. The chain is built from TRBV11-3 and TRBJ2-7, with no clear D. V was shortened by 5 bases and J by 2 bases, with 10 bases between the two germline ends. This CDR3 comprises 13 residues. Per the germline V gene, CDR1 is SGHNT and CDR2 is YENEEA. The CDR3 is CASSLGPTYEQYF. CDR3 sequence (DNA): TGTGCCAGCAGCCTGGGCCCTACCTACGAGCAGTACTTC.

The genes are TRBV5-1 and TRBJ1-1; the D gene is possibly TRBD1 (6 bases). Trimming stripped 0 bases from V and 6 bases from J, with 15 bases between. Germline CDR1 SGHRS, CDR2 YFSETQ. This CDR3 region has 15 residues. The CDR3 bases are TGCGCCAGCAGCTTGGTACCCGAAGGGGGGGCTGAAGCTTTCTTT. This gives the protein CASSLVPEGGAEAFF.

The V call is TRBV5-1, the J call TRBJ1-2, with D perhaps matching TRBD1 (6 bases). The V and J ends lost 0 bases and 7 bases respectively, with 13 bases between them. This CDR3 is 14 amino acids long. Germline assignment: CDR1 SGHRS and CDR2 YFSETQ. The CDR3 DNA sequence: TGCGCCAGCAGCTTGGGCCCAGGGGCAGGTGGCTACACCTTC. This sequence encodes CASSLGPGAGGYTF.

This chain joins TRBV10-1 and TRBJ2-5; TRBD1 agrees at 9 bases. The CDR3 is 21 residues long. The trim removed 6 bases at V and 4 bases at J, leaving 27 bases unmatched. Germline V lookup: CDR1 WNHNN, CDR2 SYGVQD (reference sequence). CDR3 protein: CASRGLRRDRDVRGVAETQYF. CDR3 bases: TGCGCCAGCAGGGGCCTTCGTCGGGACAGGGACGTTAGGGGGGTTGCAGAGACCCAGTACTTC.

The rearrangement joins TRBV19 to TRBJ2-2; TRBD2 might be the D (6 bases). Trimming took off 7 bases at V and 3 bases at J, with 12 bases between the two ends. This CDR3 spans 14 amino acids. The germline gives CDR1 LNHDA, CDR2 SQIVND (reference sequence). CDR3 coding DNA: TGTGCCAGTAAGGAGGGAGAGTACACCGGGGAGCTGTTTTTT. Translating gives CASKEGEYTGELFF.

V and J are TRBV2 and TRBJ2-2; a weak D match, TRBD2 (5 bases). Germline assignment: CDR1 SNHLY and CDR2 FYNNEI. The germline V and J ends were trimmed by 5 bases and 4 bases, with 20 bases remaining between them. The CDR3 has 17 residues. The CDR3 reads CASSPNPGGRGTGELFF. In DNA form, the CDR3 reads TGTGCCAGCAGTCCCAACCCCGGCGGTCGGGGCACCGGGGAGCTGTTTTTT.

The CDR3 reads CASSIRRVGQGDQPQHF. The CDR3 nucleotides are TGTGCCAGTAGTATAAGGCGGGTGGGACAGGGCGATCAGCCCCAGCATTTT. V and J are TRBV19 and TRBJ1-5, with 9 positions matching TRBD1. Germline CDR1 LNHDA, CDR2 SQIVND (reference sequence). V shed 2 bases, J shed 5 bases, and the junction held 10 bases outside the gene matches. The CDR3 is 17 amino acids.

The chain couples TRBV28 to TRBJ2-1, with 8 bases that match TRBD2. J lost 0 bases, V lost 5 bases, and 9 bases had no gene match. CDR1 MDHEN and CDR2 SYDVKM come from the germline V gene. The CDR3 is made up of 17 amino acids. CDR3 sequence reads: CASSRLAGPASYNEQFF. The CDR3 nucleotides are TGTGCCAGCAGTAGGCTAGCGGGCCCTGCCTCCTACAATGAGCAGTTCTTC.